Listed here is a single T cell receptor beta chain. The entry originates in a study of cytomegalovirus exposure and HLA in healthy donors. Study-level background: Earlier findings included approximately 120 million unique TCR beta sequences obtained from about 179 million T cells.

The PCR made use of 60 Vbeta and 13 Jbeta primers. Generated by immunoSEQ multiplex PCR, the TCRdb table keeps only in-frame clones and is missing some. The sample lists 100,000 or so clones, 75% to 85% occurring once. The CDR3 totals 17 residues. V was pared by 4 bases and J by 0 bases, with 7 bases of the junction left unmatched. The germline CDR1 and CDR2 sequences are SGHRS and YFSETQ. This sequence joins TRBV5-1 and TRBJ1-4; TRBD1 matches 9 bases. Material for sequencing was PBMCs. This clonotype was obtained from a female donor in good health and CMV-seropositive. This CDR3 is CASSPGQGVATNEKLFF. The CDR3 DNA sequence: TGCGCCAGCAGCCCGGGACAGGGAGTTGCAACTAATGAAAAACTGTTTTTT.